The entry below describes one T cell receptor (beta chain). Its antigen is still unknown. This record comes from a study of T cells in Graves' hyperthyroidism and ophthalmopathy. Germline values: CDR1 SGDLS, CDR2 YYNGEE. V shed 3 bases and J shed 3 bases, with 19 bases lying between them. The CDR3 consists of 16 residues. Exclusions: uncontrolled infection, other autoimmune disease, pregnancy, lactation. PBMCs were collected from an approximately 9.3 ml volume of fresh peripheral blood. RNA transcripts were the template for amplifying TCR beta CDR3 regions. During a first-round RT-PCR of the TCR CDR3, the HTBI primer set was used. TCRdb re-called the multiplex PCR reads through MiXCR, storing one row per CDR3 protein. The sample has around 440,000 distinct CDR3 sequences, around a sixth seen once. General study results and limits: Most thyroid clonotypes expanded above 0.001 were also detected in blood.

This chain uses TRBV9 with TRBJ2-7; D perhaps matches TRBD2 (5 bases). Sequenced: blood. The source is a woman aged 18-30 years with Graves' hyperthyroidism. CDR3 in amino acids: CASSDERSTRLYEQYF. DNA of the CDR3: TGTGCCAGCAGCGACGAGAGGTCTACTAGACTCTACGAGCAGTACTTC.